This passage covers 15 T cell receptor beta chains from one sample sequenced in a study of blood T cell repertoires in COVID-19. Sequenced by immunoSEQ multiplex PCR; TCRdb stores in-frame clones only, minus some. Altogether approximately 76,000 clones are present, around 90% being singletons, with the ten largest covering less than 45%. Sequenced: peripheral blood. Receptors originate from a human donor in a cohort sampled during active COVID-19.

The chain recombines TRBV7-2 with TRBJ1-2, with a tentative D call TRBD1 (5 bases). CDR1 is SGHTA and CDR2 is FQGNSA in the germline V gene. The ends were cut back, 7 bases at V and 2 bases at J, with 8 bases in the middle. The CDR3 spans 12 residues. The CDR3 loop reads CASTRENYGYTF. The CDR3 DNA reads TGTGCCAGCACCAGGGAAAACTATGGCTACACCTTC.

The rearrangement links TRBV28 to TRBJ1-2; D not certain. Germline V lookup: CDR1 MDHEN, CDR2 SYDVKM. V was clipped by 4 bases and J by 6 bases, with 3 bases between them. The CDR3 totals 10 residues. CDR3 sequence: CASSYNGYTF. The CDR3 nucleotides read TGTGCCAGCAGTTACAATGGCTACACCTTC.

The chain couples TRBV27 to TRBJ2-7; 8 bases map to TRBD2. The junction had 6 bases not matched to a gene; V was cut back by 6 bases and J by 2 bases. The CDR3 extends over 14 amino acids. Germline V gene data show CDR1 as MNHEY and CDR2 as SMNVEV (reference sequence). The CDR3 sequence: CASSPAGETYEQYF. The DNA of the CDR3 is TGTGCCAGCAGCCCAGCGGGGGAGACCTACGAGCAGTACTTC.

The chain couples TRBV7-2 to TRBJ2-5, with 7 bases that match TRBD2. The CDR3 contains 13 residues. The V and J ends lost 3 bases and 4 bases, in that order; junction bases with no gene match: 2. Germline CDR1 reads SGHTA; CDR2 reads FQGNSA. Here the CDR3 reads CASSFSSGETQYF. The CDR3 DNA reads as TGTGCCAGCAGCTTTTCTAGCGGAGAGACCCAGTACTTC. Combining the CDR3 with reference TRBV7-2 and TRBJ2-5 gives the whole variable domain GAGVSQSPSNKVTEKGKDVELRCDPISGHTALYWYRQSLGQGLEFLIYFQGNSAPDKSGLPSDRFSAERTGGSVSTLTIQRTQQEDSAVYLCASSFSSGETQYFGPGTRLLVL.

This chain connects TRBV11-3 to TRBJ1-3; D is unresolved. V shed 8 bases and J shed 4 bases, with 21 bases lying between them. This CDR3 contains 16 residues. Germline V gene sequence: CDR1 SGHNT, CDR2 YENEEA. CDR3 in DNA: TGTGCCAGCGCAACCGGAGGGTCGAGGGTAGGAAACACCATATATTTT. Residues: CASATGGSRVGNTIYF.

The sample holds one count of this clone. The chain has TRBV6-2 or TRBV6-3 and TRBJ2-7; 12 positions agree with TRBD2. The length of the CDR3 is 19 residues. The trim removed 0 bases at V and 0 bases at J, leaving 9 bases unmatched. Germline CDR1 is MNHEY and CDR2 is SVGEGT. The DNA of the CDR3 is TGTGCCAGCAGTTACTCGGTGACTAGCGGGGGTCCCTTCTCCTACGAGCAGTACTTC. Amino acids: CASSYSVTSGGPFSYEQYF.

V is TRBV5-1 and J is TRBJ2-2; 9 nucleotides agree with TRBD1. The germline V gene encodes CDR1 SGHRS and CDR2 YFSETQ. V shed 2 bases, J shed 5 bases, and the junction held 7 bases outside the gene matches. The CDR3 covers 16 residues. For the CDR3, the DNA is TGCGCCAGCAGCTTATGGACAGGGGCGATAACCGGGGAGCTGTTTTTT. Its translation: CASSLWTGAITGELFF. Combining the CDR3 with reference TRBV5-1 and TRBJ2-2 gives the whole variable domain KAGVTQTPRYLIKTRGQQVTLSCSPISGHRSVSWYQQTPGQGLQFLFEYFSETQRNKGNFPGRFSGRQFSNSRSEMNVSTLELGDSALYLCASSLWTGAITGELFFGEGSRLTVL.

This chain uses TRBV19 with TRBJ1-5; D is perhaps TRBD1 (5 bases). Germline V gives CDR1 LNHDA, CDR2 SQIVND (reference sequence). Trimming removed 5 bases at V and 5 bases at J, with 16 bases between. This CDR3 is built from 15 residues. The CDR3 sequence is CASSPPGRVDQPQHF. DNA of the CDR3: TGTGCCAGTAGTCCCCCAGGCAGGGTCGATCAGCCCCAGCATTTT.

This clone occurred once. Additional DNA sequences in this sample encode the identical CDR3. The chain uses TRBV7-2 and TRBJ1-3; 8 bases agree with TRBD1. V lost 4 bases, J lost 0 bases, and 2 bases stayed unmatched. The CDR3 extends over 15 amino acids. CDR1 SGHTA and CDR2 FQGNSA come from the germline V gene. The CDR3 here is CASSYGQGSGNTIYF. CDR3 DNA sequence: TGTGCCAGCAGCTATGGACAGGGCTCTGGAAACACCATATATTTT.

This chain connects TRBV19 to TRBJ1-1, with TRBD1 matching over 7 bases. The CDR3 has 14 residues. Germline trimming cut 8 bases from V and 0 bases from J; bases unmatched to any gene: 6. The germline V gene has CDR1 LNHDA and CDR2 SQIVND (reference sequence). In nucleotides, the CDR3 is TGTGCCAGTTCGACAGGGTTTGTGAACACTGAAGCTTTCTTT. Amino acid sequence: CASSTGFVNTEAFF.

This clone showed up just a few times. This rearrangement joins TRBV10-2 to TRBJ1-1; D is perhaps TRBD1 (5 bases). This CDR3 is 15 amino acids long. Trimming stripped 8 bases from V and 3 bases from J, with 19 bases between. Germline CDR1 WSHSY, CDR2 SAAADI. The CDR3 region is CASRRGISVDTEAFF. The CDR3 coding sequence is TGCGCCAGCCGGAGGGGTATTAGTGTGGACACTGAAGCTTTCTTT.

This chain joins TRBV6-5 and TRBJ1-5, with 7 bases that match TRBD1. Unmatched junction bases numbered 7, after V lost 4 bases and J lost 1 base. In germline, CDR1 is MNHEY, CDR2 SVGAGI. This CDR3 spans 16 amino acids. The CDR3: CASSSLTGVSNQPQHF. CDR3 sequence (DNA): TGTGCCAGCAGTTCGCTTACAGGGGTGAGCAATCAGCCCCAGCATTTT.

The chain recombines TRBV5-1 with TRBJ2-5; D is perhaps TRBD2 (5 bases). Deletions cut 4 bases from V and 4 bases from J, with 14 bases between. The CDR3 is 14 residues long. Germline CDR1 SGHRS, CDR2 YFSETQ. The CDR3 spells CASSRSGPGETQYF. The DNA of the CDR3 is TGCGCCAGCAGCCGGAGCGGACCTGGAGAGACCCAGTACTTC.

V and J are TRBV7-9 and TRBJ1-1; 8 bases are shared with TRBD1. The V and J ends lost 3 bases and 3 bases, in that order; junction bases with no gene match: 3. Germline V gene data show CDR1 as SEHNR and CDR2 as FQNEAQ (reference sequence). The CDR3 is 14 residues long. The CDR3 sequence is CASSFGTGDTEAFF. In DNA, the CDR3 is TGTGCCAGCAGCTTCGGGACAGGAGACACTGAAGCTTTCTTT.

This clone was seen only once. Without the conserved terminal phenylalanine or tryptophan, this CDR3 likely stems from a read error. No DNA is shown, since the ends of the CDR3 on it are uncertain; the CDR3 is the one TCRdb lists. The chain combines TRBV6-4 with TRBJ2-7; the table's D gene call, TRBD2, was not cross checked with the DNA. Including both end residues, the CDR3 is 13 amino acids long. CDR1 and CDR2 from the germline V gene are MRHNA and SNTAGT. This chain's CDR3 is CASSEEGTAYPYI.